This T cell receptor beta chain emerged from a study of blood T cell repertoires in COVID-19. Overall study: COVID-19 samples from acute and convalescent phases originated in the United States, Italy and Spain.

Germline CDR1 is WSHSY and CDR2 is SAAADI. The CDR3 is made up of 15 amino acids. The V end was cut by 2 bases, the J end by 9 bases, with 17 bases between. Produced via immunoSEQ multiplex PCR; TCRdb's table is partial and in-frame only. The sample carries 200,000 to 250,000 clones, 80% to 85% recorded once. The origin of this receptor is a man aged 25 to 45 with active or convalescent COVID-19. Sequences were obtained from peripheral blood. This chain joins TRBV10-2 and TRBJ1-3, with a possible D match to TRBD1 (5 bases). Here the CDR3 DNA reads TGCGCCAGCAGTGAGCTGGGCCCTTACGGGGGCACCATATATTTT. Protein sequence: CASSELGPYGGTIYF.